Following are 19 T cell receptor beta chains from one sample sequenced in a study of blood T cell repertoires in COVID-19. Some clones are missing from TCRdb's copy, which holds only in-frame ones; the method was immunoSEQ multiplex PCR. Counted here are roughly 320,000 clones, approximately 85% occurring once; the ten biggest clones make up roughly 7.8%. The sample consisted of peripheral blood. These receptors originate from a human donor in a cohort sampled during active COVID-19.

The table lists this clone with a few counts. The chain employs TRBV6-5 and TRBJ1-5, with D possibly being TRBD1 (6 bases). The CDR3 loop spans 15 amino acids. V shed 4 bases and J shed 0 bases, with 10 bases lying between them. Germline lookup yields CDR1 MNHEY and CDR2 SVGAGI. CDR3 bases: TGTGCCAGCAGTTGGACAGCTTATAGCAATCAGCCCCAGCATTTT. Translating gives CASSWTAYSNQPQHF.

The chain combines TRBV5-1 with TRBJ1-1; D call uncertain. This CDR3 has 16 residues. The germline CDR1 and CDR2 sequences are SGHRS and YFSETQ. V was cut by 0 bases and J by 6 bases, with 18 bases left in between. The CDR3 region has the DNA TGCGCCAGCAGCTTGGCCCTGGCCCAGGACGGGGCTGAAGCTTTCTTT. The encoded protein is CASSLALAQDGAEAFF.

V and J are TRBV5-6 and TRBJ1-6; the match to TRBD1 covers 10 bases. The trim removed 9 bases at V and 1 base at J, leaving 4 bases unmatched. CDR3 length: 15 amino acids. The V gene's germline CDR1 is SGHDT and CDR2 YYEEEE. CDR3 nucleotides: TGTGCCACTAAGGACAGGGGGTCCTATAATTCACCCCTCCACTTT. Residues: CATKDRGSYNSPLHF.

The J gene is TRBJ2-7, the V gene TRBV19; no clear D gene. The length of the CDR3 is 13 residues. CDR1 is LNHDA, CDR2 SQIVND, per germline (reference sequence). Trimming removed 5 bases at V and 5 bases at J, with 13 bases between. Here the CDR3 reads CASSHLGVDEQYF. Written as DNA, the CDR3 is TGTGCCAGTAGTCATCTGGGCGTCGACGAGCAGTACTTC.

This chain uses TRBV10-3 with TRBJ1-2; D may be TRBD1 (5 bases). Trimming pared 4 bases from V and 8 bases from J, leaving 20 bases between. Looked up from germline, CDR1 is ENHRY and CDR2 is SYGVKD. The length of the CDR3 is 15 residues. The CDR3: CAISVGKGVLGGYTF. The CDR3 bases are TGTGCCATCAGTGTGGGTAAAGGGGTGCTGGGCGGCTACACCTTC.

The genes are TRBV25-1 and TRBJ2-2; a weak D match, TRBD1 (5 bases). The CDR3 has 15 residues. Trimming took 3 bases from V and 2 from J, leaving 10 bases between them. Germline CDR1 MGHDK, CDR2 SYGVNS. CDR3 in DNA: TGTGCCAGCAGTGATGCGTGGGGCAACACCGGGGAGCTGTTTTTT. Its protein is CASSDAWGNTGELFF.

The V and J genes are TRBV6-4 and TRBJ2-3; 7 bases line up with TRBD2. Trimming removed 0 bases from V and 2 bases from J; junction bases left unmatched: 5. The CDR3 has 16 amino acids. From germline, CDR1 is MRHNA and CDR2 SNTAGT. As DNA, the CDR3 is TGTGCCAGCAGTGACTCCTCCGGGGGGAACACAGATACGCAGTATTTT. It is translated as CASSDSSGGNTDTQYF.

V usage is TRBV7-3 and J usage is TRBJ1-1; D call uncertain. V was cut by 4 bases and J by 3 bases, with 9 bases left in between. The CDR3 consists of 13 residues. Germline V lookup: CDR1 SGHTA, CDR2 FQGTGA. CDR3 sequence: CASSSGPDTEAFF. DNA of the CDR3: TGTGCCAGCAGCTCAGGTCCGGACACTGAAGCTTTCTTT.

The chain couples TRBV6-5 to TRBJ2-7; D may be TRBD2 (5 bases). Germline loops: CDR1 MNHEY, CDR2 SVGAGI. This CDR3 spans 13 amino acids. Trimming shortened V by 0 bases and J by 12 bases, and 15 bases separated the two germline ends. In nucleotides, the CDR3 is TGTGCCAGCAGTTACTCGACGGATGGGAGACCGTACTTC. Translation: CASSYSTDGRPYF.

In regard to this clone: The sample carries other DNA sequences with the same CDR3. The chain is built from TRBV9 and TRBJ1-3; D unclear. The CDR3 loop spans 15 amino acids. In germline, CDR1 is SGDLS, CDR2 YYNGEE. The V end was cut by 0 bases, the J end by 1 base, with 8 bases between. CDR3 region: CASSVDSSSGNTIYF. The CDR3 DNA sequence: TGTGCCAGCAGCGTAGATTCGTCGTCTGGAAACACCATATATTTT.

The V and J genes are TRBV7-9 and TRBJ2-2; D is possibly TRBD2 (6 bases). Trimming shortened V by 0 bases and J by 6 bases, and 11 bases separated the two germline ends. The CDR3 runs to 15 residues. Germline V lookup: CDR1 SEHNR, CDR2 FQNEAQ (reference sequence). The CDR3 spells CASSLALATPGELFF. In DNA form, the CDR3 reads TGTGCCAGCAGCTTAGCACTAGCAACGCCCGGGGAGCTGTTTTTT.

The V gene is TRBV19, the J gene TRBJ1-6; 7 bases align to TRBD1. This CDR3 comprises 15 residues. The germline gives CDR1 LNHDA, CDR2 SQIVND (reference sequence). J lost 7 bases, V lost 1 base, and 4 bases had no gene match. CDR3 nucleotides: TGTGCCAGTAGTATAGCTGGAGGGGGCAATTCACCCCTCCACTTT. This gives the protein CASSIAGGGNSPLHF. The full variable domain, in which reference TRBV19 and TRBJ1-6 provide the parts outside the CDR3, is DGGITQSPKYLFRKEGQNVTLSCEQNLNHDAMYWYRQDPGQGLRLIYYSQIVNDFQKGDIAEGYSVSREKKESFPLTVTSAQKNPTAFYLCASSIAGGGNSPLHFGNGTRLTVT.

CDR3 protein: CATGDGGQETQYF. The CDR3 DNA reads TGTGCCACCGGGGACGGGGGCCAAGAGACCCAGTACTTC. The gene calls are TRBV6-5 and TRBJ2-5; possible D gene TRBD2, 6 bases. The CDR3 is 13 amino acids. V lost 10 bases, J lost 1 base, and 13 bases lay in between. Looked up from germline, CDR1 is MNHEY and CDR2 is SVGAGI.

This chain uses TRBV9 with TRBJ1-1; the match to TRBD1 covers 8 bases. The CDR3 sequence is 14 residues long. J gave up 4 bases and V 3 bases, and 5 bases lay outside the gene matches. CDR1 SGDLS and CDR2 YYNGEE come from the germline V gene. The CDR3, as DNA: TGTGCCAGCAGCGCAGGGGGCAAAGCCACTGAAGCTTTCTTT. It encodes CASSAGGKATEAFF.

The chain joins TRBV5-6 to TRBJ1-5, with D tentatively TRBD1 (6 bases). CDR1 is SGHDT, CDR2 YYEEEE, per germline. The CDR3 covers 15 residues. V shed 2 bases and J shed 2 bases, with 11 bases lying between them. The CDR3 sequence is CASSLQGFRNQPQHF. CDR3 bases: TGTGCCAGCAGCTTACAGGGTTTTCGCAATCAGCCCCAGCATTTT.

CDR3 coding DNA: TGTGCCTGGAGTGGGACAGGGGGCGCAGAACCCCTCCACTTT. Protein: CAWSGTGGAEPLHF. The chain carries TRBV30 and TRBJ1-6; 11 bases are a match to TRBD1. V trimming: 1 base; J trimming: 12 bases; junction bases outside the gene matches: 5. Germline V CDR1 and CDR2: GTSNPN, SVGIG (reference sequence). CDR3 length equals 14 residues.

The chain recombines TRBV4-1 with TRBJ2-7; perhaps TRBD1 as D (5 bases). Trimming cost V 0 bases and J 2 bases, with 8 bases left between them. Germline V gene lookup returns CDR1 MGHRA and CDR2 YSYEKL. The CDR3 runs to 14 residues. CDR3 region: CASSQEPRAYEQYF. The CDR3 DNA is TGCGCCAGCAGCCAAGAACCCAGGGCCTACGAGCAGTACTTC.

The chain is built from TRBV5-1 and TRBJ1-3, with a weak D call TRBD1 (5 bases). Germline V CDR1 and CDR2: SGHRS, YFSETQ. The CDR3 is 12 amino acids. Deletions cut 4 bases from V and 5 bases from J, with 7 bases between. For the CDR3, the DNA is TGCGCCAGCAGCGAGGACAGAAACACCATATATTTT. Its translation: CASSEDRNTIYF.

The chain recombines TRBV18 with TRBJ2-5, with 9 bases that match TRBD1. The CDR3 consists of 16 residues. V trimming: 6 bases; J trimming: 6 bases; junction bases outside the gene matches: 14. Germline CDR1 KGHSH, CDR2 LQKENI. CDR3 protein: CASSPKAGTGRKTQYF. The CDR3 nucleotides are TGTGCCAGCTCCCCCAAGGCCGGGACAGGGAGAAAGACCCAGTACTTC.